This T cell receptor beta chain is drawn from a study of neoadjuvant nivolumab and ipilimumab in lung cancer (dated by TCRdb to the early 2020s). General notes on the study: Intravenous nivolumab was dosed at 3 mg/kg on days 1, 15 and 29, and in the combination arm ipilimumab 1 mg/kg was added on day 1 only. The primary trial endpoint was the major pathologic response (MPR) rate in the intention-to-treat population in each study arm. Of the 45 or so patients with operable NSCLC treated in the trial, roughly 23 were randomized to nivolumab monotherapy and 21 to nivolumab plus ipilimumab. TCR repertoires in pretherapy (baseline) peripheral blood were compared with TCR repertoires in tumors resected at surgery after neoadjuvant immune checkpoint blockade. Matched pretherapy and resected tumor pairs were analyzed for seven patients, of whom four received nivolumab and three received nivolumab plus ipilimumab.

The time point label corresponds to: at surgical resection after neoadjuvant nivolumab +/- ipilimumab. Samples were obtained from the phase 2 randomized NEOSTAR trial, in which neoadjuvant nivolumab or nivolumab plus ipilimumab followed by surgery was tested in operable NSCLC. As concerns this clone: Its antigen is unknown. It has no much larger one-base neighbor in the sample; base qualities were not kept.

Library prep was done by the immunoSEQ multiplex PCR assay. Processing in the source paper ran as follows. Richness and clonality were used to summarize the repertoires, and clones that significantly expanded or contracted between pre- and post-therapy samples were identified. TCRdb mirrors the immuneACCESS table, restricted to in-frame sequences. Some clones are absent from its copies; in checked studies, under half trace to an unresolved V gene, and the reason for the others is unknown. V and J calls and clone size are those listed in that table; D and trimming were worked out from the DNA. The sample table records more than 25,000 clones; roughly 80% of these occur just once. Over 8% of the sample rests with the top ten. Deletion took 0 bases off V and 6 bases off J, with a span of 9 bases between the germline ends. For CDR1 and CDR2, the germline V gene (reference sequence) lists LNHNV and YYDKDF. The CDR3 has 13 amino acids, counting the end cysteine and phenylalanine. Of the read, only the CDR3 DNA is kept; its 39 bases are in frame from base 1.

The full study reports these points: A small number of samples underwent TCR sequencing. Pretherapy blood TCR richness correlated positively with richness in tumors resected after neoadjuvant therapy (Spearman R ~ 0.79). Compared with tumor-adjacent uninvolved lung, resected tumors had greater TCR richness and clonality, and increases showed up in more of the dual-therapy-treated tumors. There was no significant correlation between TCR clonality and pathologic tumor regression, and just a single major-pathologic-response sample was available for the clonality-regression analysis. Tumor T-cell richness and clonality rose from pretherapy to surgery in three of three dual-therapy tumors but in only two of four nivolumab-treated tumors.

The sequence came from an adult with non-small cell lung cancer. The material was tumor tissue, obtained after neoadjuvant nivolumab, alone or with ipilimumab, at or shortly before surgery. The chain employs TRBV15 and TRBJ2-7; TRBD1 could be the D gene, as 5 bases match. CDR3 protein: CATSRDRASEQYF. DNA sequence: TGTGCCACCAGCAGAGACAGGGCTAGCGAGCAGTACTTC.